This is a list of T cell receptor beta chains from one sample in a study of cytomegalovirus exposure and HLA in healthy donors. Libraries were prepared by immunoSEQ multiplex PCR; TCRdb keeps only in-frame clonotypes and omits some of them. The sample has tens of thousands of clones, around four fifths seen once; the top ten hold approximately 7%. Material: PBMCs. The receptor set was obtained from a human donor in good health. CDR3s include the opening cysteine and the closing phenylalanine or tryptophan. The order of the fields is V gene, clone size, D gene, J gene, CDR3 protein, CDR3 DNA. D genes are given only for firm matches. Clone size is stated in some rows and not others, as once, few, many or a class when expanded.

v_call: TRBV27
clone_size: NA
d_call: NA
j_call: TRBJ2-1
cdr3_aa: CASSFLAGPGDEQFF
cdr3_nt: TGTGCCAGCAGTTTTTTGGCGGGGCCGGGCGATGAGCAGTTCTTC

v_call: TRBV10-2
clone_size: once
d_call: NA
j_call: TRBJ2-1
cdr3_aa: CASSPDPTGSNEQFF
cdr3_nt: TGCGCCAGCAGCCCAGACCCTACAGGGTCCAATGAGCAGTTCTTC

v_call: TRBV7-8
clone_size: NA
d_call: TRBD2
j_call: TRBJ2-7
cdr3_aa: CASSRGTRGYEQYF
cdr3_nt: TGTGCCAGCAGCAGAGGGACTAGAGGATACGAGCAATACTTC

v_call: TRBV5-1
clone_size: NA
d_call: NA
j_call: TRBJ2-2
cdr3_aa: CASSLEGLSANTGELFF
cdr3_nt: TGCGCCAGCAGCTTGGAGGGACTCAGTGCGAACACCGGGGAGCTGTTTTTT

v_call: TRBV7-9
clone_size: NA
d_call: TRBD1
j_call: TRBJ1-1
cdr3_aa: CASSTHDRGGTEAFF
cdr3_nt: TGTGCCAGCAGCACACATGACAGGGGAGGCACTGAAGCTTTCTTT

v_call: TRBV12-5
clone_size: NA
d_call: TRBD2
j_call: TRBJ2-2
cdr3_aa: CASGVLSGAGHGTGELFF
cdr3_nt: TGTGCTAGTGGTGTACTTAGCGGGGCCGGGCACGGCACCGGGGAGCTGTTTTTT

v_call: TRBV19
clone_size: once
d_call: TRBD1
j_call: TRBJ1-6
cdr3_aa: CAIGRGPGISPLHF
cdr3_nt: TGTGCCATAGGCAGGGGGCCGGGAATTTCACCCCTCCACTTT

v_call: TRBV7-5
clone_size: NA
d_call: NA
j_call: TRBJ1-3
cdr3_aa: CATPHDRGNFGNTIYF
cdr3_nt: TGTGCCACCCCACATGATAGGGGAAATTTCGGAAACACCATATATTTT

v_call: TRBV5-1
clone_size: few
d_call: NA
j_call: TRBJ2-1
cdr3_aa: CASSLVGGSNNEQFF
cdr3_nt: TGCGCCAGCAGCTTGGTTGGGGGGAGTAACAATGAGCAGTTCTTC

v_call: TRBV7-3
clone_size: NA
d_call: NA
j_call: TRBJ1-1
cdr3_aa: CASSLAREAGLSAFF
cdr3_nt: TGTGCCAGCAGCTTAGCGAGAGAGGCAGGGCTATCAGCTTTCTTT

v_call: TRBV18
clone_size: few
d_call: NA
j_call: TRBJ2-1
cdr3_aa: CASSPRVAYSYNEQFF
cdr3_nt: TGTGCCAGCTCACCACGGGTAGCGTACTCCTACAATGAGCAGTTCTTC

v_call: TRBV5-4
clone_size: NA
d_call: NA
j_call: TRBJ1-3
cdr3_aa: CASSLAGSPGNTIYF
cdr3_nt: TGTGCCAGCAGCTTGGCAGGGTCGCCCGGAAACACCATATATTTT

v_call: TRBV27
clone_size: NA
d_call: NA
j_call: TRBJ1-4
cdr3_aa: CASSFSQNNEKLFF
cdr3_nt: TGTGCCAGCAGTTTTTCTCAGAATAATGAAAAACTGTTTTTT

v_call: TRBV29-1
clone_size: few
d_call: TRBD1
j_call: TRBJ2-3
cdr3_aa: CSARTGTSTDTQYF
cdr3_nt: TGCAGCGCTCGGACAGGGACTAGCACAGATACGCAGTATTTT

v_call: TRBV13
clone_size: once
d_call: TRBD1
j_call: TRBJ2-7
cdr3_aa: CASSSDGTGGVSGRNEQYF
cdr3_nt: TGTGCCAGCAGCTCCGATGGGACAGGGGGCGTCTCTGGGCGGAACGAGCAGTACTTC

v_call: TRBV5-4
clone_size: NA
d_call: TRBD1
j_call: TRBJ1-6
cdr3_aa: CASSSGQGYNSPLHF
cdr3_nt: TGTGCCAGCAGCTCCGGACAGGGTTACAATTCACCCCTCCACTTT

v_call: TRBV2
clone_size: once
d_call: TRBD2
j_call: TRBJ2-2
cdr3_aa: CASRTGGSAGELFF
cdr3_nt: TGTGCCAGCAGAACGGGGGGGTCCGCCGGGGAGCTGTTTTTT

v_call: TRBV6-4
clone_size: NA
d_call: NA
j_call: TRBJ1-6
cdr3_aa: CASSDSRYNSPLHF
cdr3_nt: TGTGCCAGCAGTGACTCGAGATATAATTCACCCCTCCACTTT

v_call: TRBV19
clone_size: NA
d_call: NA
j_call: TRBJ2-4
cdr3_aa: CASSVGQGNIQYF
cdr3_nt: TGTGCCAGTAGTGTGGGGCAGGGAAACATTCAGTACTTC

v_call: TRBV18
clone_size: NA
d_call: NA
j_call: TRBJ2-7
cdr3_aa: CASSPMTGRRYEQYF
cdr3_nt: TGTGCCAGCTCACCTATGACAGGACGACGTTACGAGCAGTACTTC

v_call: TRBV6-1
clone_size: few
d_call: TRBD1
j_call: TRBJ2-1
cdr3_aa: CASSVSVGTEKFF
cdr3_nt: TGTGCCAGCAGTGTGTCGGTGGGGACAGAGAAGTTCTTC

v_call: TRBV4-3
clone_size: NA
d_call: TRBD1
j_call: TRBJ1-5
cdr3_aa: CASSPRDRESSCGQPQHF
cdr3_nt: TGCGCCAGCAGCCCAAGGGACAGGGAGTCTTCGTGTGGTCAGCCCCAGCATTTT

v_call: TRBV19
clone_size: NA
d_call: TRBD2
j_call: TRBJ2-3
cdr3_aa: CASSTGGAGADTQYF
cdr3_nt: TGTGCCAGTAGTACCGGGGGGGCCGGGGCAGATACGCAGTATTTT

v_call: TRBV30
clone_size: once
d_call: NA
j_call: TRBJ2-7
cdr3_aa: CAWGAVSSYEQYF
cdr3_nt: TGTGCCTGGGGGGCTGTGAGCTCCTACGAGCAGTACTTC

v_call: TRBV6-5
clone_size: NA
d_call: NA
j_call: TRBJ1-5
cdr3_aa: CASSYHSRPQHF
cdr3_nt: TGTGCCAGCAGTTACCACAGTCGGCCCCAGCATTTT

v_call: TRBV25-1
clone_size: NA
d_call: NA
j_call: TRBJ2-7
cdr3_aa: CASTPTGNEQYF
cdr3_nt: TGTGCCAGCACTCCTACAGGGAACGAGCAGTACTTC

v_call: TRBV6-1
clone_size: NA
d_call: NA
j_call: TRBJ1-2
cdr3_aa: CASSEDSGGYTF
cdr3_nt: TGTGCCAGCAGTGAGGACAGTGGTGGCTACACCTTC